The next 18 T cell receptor beta chains were all read from a single sample in a study of blood T cell repertoires in COVID-19. Sequencing was performed with immunoSEQ multiplex PCR; in TCRdb, only in-frame clones are kept and a portion is missing. The sample holds 150,000 to 200,000 clones, roughly 90% seen once. The sample comprised peripheral blood. Every receptor here comes from a man in his 70s with active or convalescent COVID-19.

This clone was detected only a few times. The genes are TRBV5-1 and TRBJ1-2, with TRBD1 matching over 7 bases. Germline V gives CDR1 SGHRS, CDR2 YFSETQ. With V trimmed by 2 bases and J by 7 bases, 14 bases remained unmatched. The CDR3 is made up of 16 amino acids. The CDR3 DNA reads as TGCGCCAGCAGCTTTGTCCTGCTTGACAGGGAACTTGGCTACACCTTC. It is translated as CASSFVLLDRELGYTF.

The genes are TRBV19 and TRBJ1-1; D perhaps matches TRBD1 (6 bases). V lost 7 bases to trimming and J lost 4 bases, with 13 bases between them. CDR3 size: 13 residues. Germline V CDR1 and CDR2: LNHDA, SQIVND (reference sequence). CDR3 coding DNA: TGTGCCAGTAACGACAGGTCGACCACTGAAGCTTTCTTT. Residues: CASNDRSTTEAFF.

The CDR3 DNA reads as TGTGCCAGCAGCCAGTTTCCAGGGGACTATGGCTACACCTTC. The encoded protein is CASSQFPGDYGYTF. This chain joins TRBV14 and TRBJ1-2, with D possibly TRBD1 on 6 matching bases. The V end lost 3 bases, the J end lost 3 bases, and 11 bases lay between the germline ends. Per germline, CDR1 SGHDN and CDR2 FVKESK. The CDR3 has 14 residues.

The J gene is TRBJ2-2, the V gene TRBV30, with D possibly being TRBD2 (6 bases). From germline, CDR1 is GTSNPN and CDR2 SVGIG (reference sequence). The CDR3 is 15 residues long. Trimming took 2 bases from V and 9 from J, leaving 19 bases between them. The CDR3 sequence is CAWSYSRLAVRELFF. The CDR3 DNA follows: TGTGCCTGGAGTTATTCCAGGTTAGCGGTCAGGGAGCTGTTTTTT.

This clone has only one observation. The gene calls are TRBV5-1 and TRBJ2-5, with TRBD1 matching over 8 bases. CDR1 SGHRS and CDR2 YFSETQ come from the germline V gene. Germline trimming cut 3 bases from V and 2 bases from J; bases unmatched to any gene: 9. The CDR3 sequence is 16 residues long. The CDR3 nucleotides read TGCGCCAGCAGCTGGGGACAGGCCGGCCCGCAAGAGACCCAGTACTTC. This translates into CASSWGQAGPQETQYF.

The chain has TRBV7-6 and TRBJ2-7; TRBD2 might be the D (8 bases). The V gene's germline CDR1 is SGHVS and CDR2 FNYEAQ. The CDR3 runs 14 residues. The ends were cut back, 4 bases at V and 6 bases at J, with 16 bases in the middle. CDR3 residues: CASSSEGAGGEQYF. In DNA, the CDR3 is TGTGCCAGCAGCTCAGAGGGGGCGGGAGGCGAGCAGTACTTC. Drawing the rest from reference TRBV7-6 and TRBJ2-7, the complete variable domain is GAGVSQSPRYKVTKRGQDVALRCDPISGHVSLYWYRQALGQGPEFLTYFNYEAQQDKSGLPNDRFSAERPEGSISTLTIQRTEQRDSAMYRCASSSEGAGGEQYFGPGTRLTVT.

This clone has a single count. V is TRBV4-1 and J is TRBJ1-1, with 8 bases fitting TRBD1. Looked up from germline, CDR1 is MGHRA and CDR2 is YSYEKL. J was trimmed by 2 bases and V by 4 bases; bases with no gene match: 6. The CDR3 runs 15 residues. CDR3 DNA: TGCGCCAGCAGCCCTGGACAGGGACCAAACACTGAAGCTTTCTTT. This translates into CASSPGQGPNTEAFF.

Only one count was recorded for this clone. The chain recombines TRBV6-5 with TRBJ2-1; 8 bases fit TRBD2. Germline V gene sequence: CDR1 MNHEY, CDR2 SVGAGI. The CDR3 covers 15 residues. V dropped 0 bases and J dropped 4; count of bases not matched to a gene: 2. The CDR3 sequence is CASSYSAGGYNEQFF. As DNA, the CDR3 is TGTGCCAGCAGTTACTCTGCGGGAGGATACAATGAGCAGTTCTTC.

The chain is built from TRBV6-2 or TRBV6-3 and TRBJ2-7, with D maybe TRBD2 (5 bases). V was shortened by 0 bases and J by 6 bases, with 9 bases between the two germline ends. Germline lookup yields CDR1 MNHEY and CDR2 SVGEGT. The CDR3 is 13 amino acids. CDR3 protein: CASSYSEGPEQYF. In DNA form, the CDR3 reads TGTGCCAGCAGTTACTCCGAGGGCCCCGAGCAGTACTTC.

The chain joins TRBV7-2 to TRBJ2-7; TRBD1 matches 7 bases. Germline CDR1 SGHTA, CDR2 FQGNSA. This CDR3 region has 14 residues. Trimming removed 0 bases from V and 5 bases from J; junction bases left unmatched: 4. DNA of the CDR3: TGTGCCAGCAGCTTAGCGAGACAGGGTCACGAGCAGTACTTC. It codes for CASSLARQGHEQYF.

The rearrangement links TRBV29-1 to TRBJ2-3; a weak D match, TRBD1 (5 bases). Trimming shortened V by 6 bases and J by 5 bases, and 9 bases separated the two germline ends. CDR1 is SQVTM, CDR2 ANQGSEA, per germline. The CDR3 runs to 11 residues. The CDR3 DNA sequence: TGCAGCGTAGTGGGGCGAGATACGCAGTATTTT. This codes for CSVVGRDTQYF.

The chain employs TRBV7-2 and TRBJ1-3; 9 bases agree with TRBD1. CDR3 size: 15 residues. The junction had 4 bases not matched to a gene; V was cut back by 4 bases and J by 3 bases. Germline V gives CDR1 SGHTA, CDR2 FQGNSA. The CDR3 DNA follows: TGTGCCAGCAGCTCTCAGGACAGGGGTGGAAACACCATATATTTT. This encodes CASSSQDRGGNTIYF.

The CDR3 region is CASSYYGSNQPQHF. The CDR3 DNA sequence: TGTGCCAGCAGTTACTACGGTAGCAATCAGCCCCAGCATTTT. J is TRBJ1-5 and V is TRBV6-2 or TRBV6-3; no clear D. The CDR3 spans 14 residues. Germline CDR1 is MNHEY and CDR2 is SVGEGT. Trimming took 1 base from V and 0 from J, leaving 4 bases between them.

The count of this clone is one. V gene TRBV11-2 combines with J gene TRBJ2-7; D possibly corresponds to TRBD2 (6 bases). The V end lost 6 bases, the J end lost 4 bases, and 16 bases lay between the germline ends. This CDR3 comprises 14 residues. The germline CDR1 and CDR2 sequences are SGHAT and FQNNGV. This CDR3 reads CASSDSRGGYEQYF. CDR3 sequence (DNA): TGTGCCAGCAGTGACTCGCGGGGCGGTTACGAGCAGTACTTC.

J is TRBJ2-3 and V is TRBV11-2; 15 bases map to TRBD2. After removal of 1 base from V and 2 bases from J, the junction contained 7 bases not matched to a gene. Germline V gene data show CDR1 as SGHAT and CDR2 as FQNNGV. The CDR3 extends over 19 amino acids. CDR3 region: CASSLAWGLAGGVTDTQYF. DNA for the CDR3: TGTGCCAGCAGCTTAGCGTGGGGACTAGCGGGAGGAGTCACAGATACGCAGTATTTT.

A few counts support this clone. The chain employs TRBV5-4 and TRBJ1-2; 8 nucleotides align to TRBD1. Germline CDR1 and CDR2: SGHNT and YYREEE (reference sequence). The junction had 6 bases not matched to a gene; V was cut back by 4 bases and J by 4 bases. The CDR3 covers 14 residues. The CDR3 DNA reads as TGTGCCAGCAGCCGGGACAGGAAAGGCTATGGCTACACCTTC. Residues: CASSRDRKGYGYTF.

The V and J genes are TRBV29-1 and TRBJ1-1; D not certain. V shed 3 bases and J shed 4 bases, with 6 bases lying between them. Germline V lookup: CDR1 SQVTM, CDR2 ANQGSEA. This CDR3 contains 11 residues. CDR3 DNA sequence: TGCAGCGTTGAGCGGGCCACTGAAGCTTTCTTT. Translating gives CSVERATEAFF. The entire variable domain, with the rest obtained from reference TRBV29-1 and TRBJ1-1, is as follows: SAVISQKPSRDICQRGTSLTIQCQVDSQVTMMFWYRQQPGQSLTLIATANQGSEATYESGFVIDKFPISRPNLTFSTLTVSNMSPEDSSIYLCSVERATEAFFGQGTRLTVV.

V is TRBV27 and J is TRBJ2-5, with TRBD1 matching over 7 bases. CDR1 is MNHEY, CDR2 SMNVEV, per germline (reference sequence). The trim removed 3 bases at V and 5 bases at J, leaving 3 bases unmatched. The CDR3 covers 13 residues. CDR3 nucleotides: TGTGCCAGCAGTTTGACCAGGGGGGAGACCCAGTACTTC. Its protein product is CASSLTRGETQYF.